The next 10 T cell receptor beta chains were all read from a single sample in a study of CD4 T cell repertoires in COVID-19. Antigen-reactive proliferating T cell lines came from CFSE-labeled cells given autologous monocytes and SARS-CoV-2 spike or nucleoprotein. Their antigens remain unidentified. Clones were sequenced by immunoSEQ multiplex PCR, and TCRdb holds only the in-frame ones, with some missing. The sample carries about 500 clones, about 20% recorded once. Sequences were derived from central memory CD4+ T cells, cultured in vitro, sampled after recovery from COVID-19. These receptors all stem from a human donor who had COVID-19.

This clone is large (0.1 to 1%) in the sample. The V gene is TRBV6-2 or TRBV6-3, the J gene TRBJ1-5; D gene unclear. Trimming removed 6 bases at V and 2 bases at J, with 17 bases between. Germline loops: CDR1 MNHEY, CDR2 SVGEGT. The CDR3 runs to 16 residues. As DNA, the CDR3 is TGTGCCAGCAGCTTTTACGGTGAATGGGGCAATCAGCCCCAGCATTTT. Protein product: CASSFYGEWGNQPQHF.

This clone was seen only a few times. V usage is TRBV4-2 and J usage is TRBJ2-3, with 8 bases that match TRBD2. This CDR3 is 15 amino acids long. Germline CDR1 is LGHNA and CDR2 is YNFKEQ. The V segment lost 10 bases and the J segment 6 bases; nucleotides outside the gene matches: 15. The CDR3 DNA is TGTGCCACGGGAAGGGGGAGCGGGAGCGGCGATACGCAGTATTTT. Its protein product is CATGRGSGSGDTQYF.

The chain joins TRBV7-9 to TRBJ2-3, with 10 nucleotides matching TRBD2. The CDR3 has 12 amino acids. The germline V gene encodes CDR1 SEHNR and CDR2 FQNEAQ (reference sequence). J lost 14 bases, V lost 3 bases, and 5 bases had no gene match. This CDR3 reads CASSLGTSVTYF. The DNA for the CDR3 is TGTGCCAGCAGCTTGGGGACTAGCGTAACGTATTTT.

By proportion, this clone is medium-sized. The chain couples TRBV7-9 to TRBJ1-3; D call uncertain. Trimming cost V 5 bases and J 4 bases, with 12 bases left between them. The CDR3 is 14 residues long. CDR1 and CDR2 (germline): SEHNR, FQNEAQ (reference sequence). The CDR3 DNA is TGTGCCAGCAGCCAAGCCACTGCGGGAAACACCATATATTTT. Its protein is CASSQATAGNTIYF. The variable domain in full, with the rest retrieved from reference TRBV7-9 and TRBJ1-3, is DTGVSQNPRHKITKRGQNVTFRCDPISEHNRLYWYRQTLGQGPEFLTYFQNEAQLEKSRLLSDRFSAERPKGSFSTLEIQRTEQGDSAMYLCASSQATAGNTIYFGEGSWLTVV.

The CDR3 region is CASAYRTGYEQYF. CDR3 DNA: TGTGCCAGCGCTTATCGGACAGGCTACGAGCAGTACTTC. The chain carries TRBV6-4 and TRBJ2-7; 7 nucleotides match TRBD1. CDR1 and CDR2 from the germline V gene are MRHNA and SNTAGT. The CDR3 has 13 residues. Trimming removed 8 bases from V and 3 bases from J; junction bases left unmatched: 7.

This clone is categorized as hyperexpanded. The V gene is TRBV7-2, the J gene TRBJ1-1; D is possibly TRBD1 (5 bases). The CDR3 consists of 13 residues. The V gene lost 1 base and the J gene lost 7 bases, with 10 bases spanning the gap. CDR1 and CDR2 (germline): SGHTA, FQGNSA. The CDR3 region is CASSLERGHEAFF. CDR3 DNA: TGTGCCAGCAGCTTAGAAAGGGGTCATGAAGCTTTCTTT.

This clone was counted a few times. This sequence joins TRBV6-1 and TRBJ2-7, with D unresolved. V was trimmed by 4 bases and J by 5 bases, leaving 9 bases between them. This CDR3 has 12 amino acids. The germline gives CDR1 MNHNS, CDR2 SASEGT. CDR3 in DNA: TGTGCCAGCAGTGTAGCACTTAACGAGCAGTACGTC. Its translation: CASSVALNEQYV.

Relative to its sample, this clone is hyperexpanded. The V and J genes are TRBV7-8 and TRBJ1-3; TRBD1 is a possible D gene (5 bases). CDR1 is SGHVS and CDR2 is FQNEAQ in the germline V gene. The germline V and J ends were trimmed by 5 bases and 4 bases, with 18 bases remaining between them. This CDR3 is built from 16 residues. The CDR3 DNA sequence: TGTGCCAGCAGCACGTCGGGGCTTCATCGCGGAAACACCATATATTTT. Protein product: CASSTSGLHRGNTIYF.

This chain connects TRBV9 to TRBJ1-1, with TRBD1 matching 7 bases. CDR3 length: 16 amino acids. CDR1 and CDR2 (germline): SGDLS, YYNGEE. The J segment lost 1 base and the V segment lost 3 bases, leaving 9 bases of the junction unmatched. The CDR3 region has the DNA TGTGCCAGCAGCGAGATTCCGGGACAGACGAACACTGAAGCTTTCTTT. Amino acids: CASSEIPGQTNTEAFF.

V and J are TRBV3-1 (or the pseudogene TRBV3-2) and TRBJ2-7; D may be TRBD2 (7 bases). The CDR3 is made up of 14 amino acids. Germline values: CDR1 LGHDT, CDR2 YNNKEL (reference sequence). V shed 0 bases and J shed 6 bases, with 12 bases lying between them. CDR3 protein: CASSQDGGGGEQYF. CDR3 sequence (DNA): TGTGCCAGCAGCCAAGACGGGGGAGGGGGCGAGCAGTACTTC.